This T cell receptor (beta chain) originates from a study of T-cell memory formation after mild COVID-19. Findings of the study overall: Day 15 to 85 contracting clones showed balanced CD4/CD8; later expanders leaned CD4+.

TCRdb re-analysed the 5' RACE reads in MiXCR, keeping a single row per CDR3 protein. The table records fewer than 650,000 distinct CDR3 sequences, approximately 15% of them present only once. About this clonotype itself: What it binds is not known.

The sequence derives from an adult woman who had mild COVID-19 (a few samples of this study predate the infection). Cell type and time point are not known. The sample taken for sequencing was PBMCs or a T cell subset sorted from them (not recorded which).

CDR3 loop: CASSFPGGGDEQFF. As DNA, the CDR3 is TGCGCCAGCAGCTTTCCCGGGGGAGGGGATGAGCAGTTCTTC. The chain employs TRBV5-1 and TRBJ2-1; 7 bases map to TRBD2. The CDR3 sequence is 14 residues long. Per the germline V gene, CDR1 is SGHRS and CDR2 is YFSETQ. J lost 8 bases, V lost 2 bases, and 7 bases had no gene match.